A selection of T cell receptor beta chains follows, all from one sample in a study of Tregs in tolerant kidney transplant recipients. Measured with immunoSEQ multiplex PCR; TCRdb has only the in-frame clones, and not every one. The sample consists of approximately 260,000 clones, 84% of them appearing once. The specimen sequenced was CD4+ T cells from blood. The receptor source for this set is a human donor in good health. Each CDR3 is given with its conserved first and last residue. A D gene is named only where the DNA matches it firmly. Only some rows state a clone size, as once, few, many or a class for expanded clones.

CDR3aa: CASSYRGQGTEAFF
CDR3nt: TGTGCCAGCAGCTACAGGGGGCAGGGCACTGAAGCTTTCTTT
d_gene: TRBD1
abundance: -
v_gene: TRBV11-2
j_gene: TRBJ1-1

CDR3aa: CASAEGAKNIQYF
CDR3nt: TGTGCCAGCGCGGAGGGAGCCAAAAACATTCAGTACTTC
d_gene: -
abundance: -
v_gene: TRBV18
j_gene: TRBJ2-4

CDR3aa: CASRPIFSGNTIYF
CDR3nt: TGTGCCAGCCGCCCGATATTCTCTGGAAACACCATATATTTT
d_gene: -
abundance: -
v_gene: TRBV6-1
j_gene: TRBJ1-3

CDR3aa: CASRPFRESSYNEQFF
CDR3nt: TGTGCCAGTAGACCATTCCGGGAAAGCTCCTACAATGAGCAGTTCTTC
d_gene: -
abundance: once
v_gene: TRBV19
j_gene: TRBJ2-1

CDR3aa: CASSYRGDSPLHF
CDR3nt: TGTGCCAGCAGCTACCGGGGGGATTCACCCCTCCACTTT
d_gene: -
abundance: once
v_gene: TRBV13
j_gene: TRBJ1-6

CDR3aa: CASSDKRNYYEQYF
CDR3nt: TGTGCCAGCAGCGACAAGAGAAATTACTACGAGCAGTACTTC
d_gene: -
abundance: -
v_gene: TRBV5-4
j_gene: TRBJ2-7

CDR3aa: CASSTLDRGTEAFF
CDR3nt: TGTGCCAGCTCAACCCTGGACCGAGGAACTGAAGCTTTCTTT
d_gene: -
abundance: once
v_gene: TRBV18
j_gene: TRBJ1-1

CDR3aa: CASSYRGYQPQHF
CDR3nt: TGTGCCAGCAGTTACCGGGGATATCAACCCCAGCATTTT
d_gene: -
abundance: -
v_gene: TRBV6-5
j_gene: TRBJ1-5

CDR3aa: CASSQGQGGYNEQFF
CDR3nt: TGCGCCAGCAGCCAAGGACAGGGGGGATACAATGAGCAGTTCTTC
d_gene: TRBD1
abundance: -
v_gene: TRBV4-1
j_gene: TRBJ2-1

CDR3aa: CASSLGVGTYQETQYF
CDR3nt: TGCGCCAGCAGCTTGGGAGTCGGGACGTACCAAGAGACCCAGTACTTC
d_gene: -
abundance: -
v_gene: TRBV5-1
j_gene: TRBJ2-5

CDR3aa: CSARPGAGYAF
CDR3nt: TGCAGTGCTAGACCGGGGGCTGGCTACGCCTTC
d_gene: -
abundance: -
v_gene: TRBV20-1
j_gene: TRBJ1-2

CDR3aa: CASSPSGTDRITWPF
CDR3nt: TGCGCCAGCAGCCCGTCCGGGACAGATCGTATAACGTGGCCTTTT
d_gene: TRBD1
abundance: -
v_gene: TRBV5-1
j_gene: TRBJ2-3

CDR3aa: CASSPPGRDYEQYF
CDR3nt: TGTGCCAGCTCACCACCGGGTAGAGACTACGAGCAGTACTTC
d_gene: -
abundance: -
v_gene: TRBV18
j_gene: TRBJ2-7

CDR3aa: CASSIDLAASYEQYF
CDR3nt: TGTGCCAGTAGTATAGACCTAGCGGCATCCTACGAGCAGTACTTC
d_gene: TRBD2
abundance: -
v_gene: TRBV19
j_gene: TRBJ2-7

CDR3aa: CASSVERPQETQYF
CDR3nt: TGTGCCAGCAGTGTTGAACGGCCTCAAGAGACCCAGTACTTC
d_gene: -
abundance: -
v_gene: TRBV6-5
j_gene: TRBJ2-5

CDR3aa: CASRAGETQYF
CDR3nt: TGTGCCAGCCGGGCAGGGGAGACCCAGTACTTC
d_gene: -
abundance: -
v_gene: TRBV2
j_gene: TRBJ2-5

CDR3aa: CASSLYGETQYF
CDR3nt: TGCGCCAGCAGCTTGTATGGGGAGACCCAGTACTTC
d_gene: -
abundance: -
v_gene: TRBV5-1
j_gene: TRBJ2-5

CDR3aa: CASSLTSGTADTQYF
CDR3nt: TGTGCCAGCAGCTTGACTAGCGGGACCGCAGATACGCAGTATTTT
d_gene: TRBD2
abundance: -
v_gene: TRBV5-4
j_gene: TRBJ2-3

CDR3aa: CSGGGGDEQYF
CDR3nt: TGCAGCGGAGGAGGAGGTGACGAGCAGTACTTC
d_gene: -
abundance: -
v_gene: TRBV29-1
j_gene: TRBJ2-7

CDR3aa: CASSLGSYEQYF
CDR3nt: TGTGCCAGCAGCTTAGGCAGCTACGAGCAGTACTTC
d_gene: -
abundance: few
v_gene: TRBV7-8
j_gene: TRBJ2-7

CDR3aa: CASSLRDGFTDTQYF
CDR3nt: TGTGCCAGCAGCTTGCGGGACGGATTCACAGATACGCAGTATTTT
d_gene: -
abundance: -
v_gene: TRBV7-3
j_gene: TRBJ2-3

CDR3aa: CASSLGYKRDEQFF
CDR3nt: TGTGCCAGCAGCTTAGGGTACAAAAGGGATGAGCAGTTCTTC
d_gene: -
abundance: -
v_gene: TRBV7-2
j_gene: TRBJ2-1

CDR3aa: CASSLMSGGYTF
CDR3nt: TGCGCCAGCAGCTTAATGAGTGGTGGCTACACCTTC
d_gene: -
abundance: -
v_gene: TRBV5-1
j_gene: TRBJ1-2

CDR3aa: CASSVKDSRGEQYF
CDR3nt: TGTGCCAGCAGCGTAAAAGACAGTCGGGGCGAGCAGTACTTC
d_gene: -
abundance: -
v_gene: TRBV9
j_gene: TRBJ2-7

CDR3aa: CASSLGGGPAGYEQYF
CDR3nt: TGCGCCAGCAGCTTGGGGGGCGGACCCGCTGGCTACGAGCAGTACTTC
d_gene: -
abundance: -
v_gene: TRBV5-1
j_gene: TRBJ2-7

CDR3aa: CASSLGMLDEQYF
CDR3nt: TGCGCCAGCAGCTTGGGGATGTTGGACGAGCAGTACTTC
d_gene: -
abundance: -
v_gene: TRBV5-1
j_gene: TRBJ2-7

CDR3aa: CAWGLASTDTQYF
CDR3nt: TGTGCCTGGGGGCTAGCGAGCACAGATACGCAGTATTTT
d_gene: -
abundance: -
v_gene: TRBV30
j_gene: TRBJ2-3

CDR3aa: CAWNTDRVGGYTF
CDR3nt: TGTGCCTGGAACACCGACAGGGTTGGCGGCTACACCTTC
d_gene: TRBD1
abundance: -
v_gene: TRBV30
j_gene: TRBJ1-2

CDR3aa: CASSLGGNYGYTF
CDR3nt: TGTGCCAGCAGCTTAGGAGGGAACTATGGCTACACCTTC
d_gene: -
abundance: -
v_gene: TRBV11-1
j_gene: TRBJ1-2

CDR3aa: CASSLPGTSGTGELFF
CDR3nt: TGTGCCAGCAGCTTACCCGGGACTAGCGGGACCGGGGAGCTGTTTTTT
d_gene: TRBD2
abundance: -
v_gene: TRBV13
j_gene: TRBJ2-2